A selection of T cell receptor beta chains follows, all from one sample in a study of T cells in Graves' hyperthyroidism and ophthalmopathy. TCRdb independently ran MiXCR on the multiplex PCR reads; one entry per CDR3 protein. The data show 500,000 to 650,000 distinct CDR3 sequences, roughly 21% seen once. The material sequenced was blood. All receptors come from a man between 40 and 49 years old with Graves' ophthalmopathy. Each CDR3 is given with its conserved first and last residue. The order of the fields is V gene, D gene, clone size, J gene, CDR3 protein, CDR3 DNA. The D gene is left open where the match is weak. Size is stated for part of the rows, as once, few or many counts, or as a class when the clone is expanded.

TRBV7-9,TRBD1,NA,TRBJ1-3,CASSPADRGFGNTIYF,TGTGCCAGCAGCCCGGCCGACAGGGGGTTTGGAAACACCATATATTTT
TRBV20-1,TRBD2,many,TRBJ2-1,CSASPGLGRNEQFF,TGCAGTGCATCGCCTGGACTAGGGCGCAATGAGCAGTTCTTC
TRBV27,NA,NA,TRBJ2-7,CASSYLIFDQPYEQYF,TGTGCCAGCAGTTATCTAATATTTGACCAACCCTACGAGCAGTACTTC
TRBV3-1,TRBD1,many,TRBJ2-3,CASSDGQGSTDTQYF,TGTGCCAGCAGCGACGGACAGGGGAGCACAGATACGCAGTATTTT
TRBV9,NA,few,TRBJ1-1,CASRGGDTEAFF,TGTGCCAGTAGGGGGGGGGACACTGAAGCTTTCTTT
TRBV6-2/TRBV6-3,NA,NA,TRBJ1-2,CASSYSTGSGYTF,TGTGCCAGCAGTTACTCGACGGGCAGTGGCTACACCTTC
TRBV7-2,NA,NA,TRBJ2-2,CASSLFSSAIHGELFF,TGTGCCAGCAGCTTGTTTTCTAGCGCAATACACGGGGAGCTGTTTTTT
TRBV20-1,NA,many,TRBJ2-7,CSARDIDVLYEQYF,TGCAGTGCTAGAGATATTGATGTACTTTACGAGCAGTACTTC
TRBV14,NA,NA,TRBJ1-2,CASSPSRGDYGYTF,TGTGCCAGCAGCCCGTCGAGGGGAGACTATGGCTACACCTTC
TRBV7-2,NA,NA,TRBJ1-5,CASSRGNNQPQHF,TGTGCCAGCAGCAGGGGTAACAATCAGCCCCAGCATTTT
TRBV29-1,TRBD1,NA,TRBJ2-3,CSAQTGPDTQYF,TGCAGCGCCCAGACAGGGCCAGATACGCAGTATTTT
TRBV27,TRBD2,NA,TRBJ2-3,CASSSRTSGGYTDTQYF,TGTGCCAGCAGTTCAAGGACTAGCGGGGGGTACACAGATACGCAGTATTTT
TRBV6-5,NA,few,TRBJ2-3,CASSSTVNTQYF,TGTGCCAGCAGTTCAACCGTGAATACGCAGTATTTT
TRBV5-1,NA,NA,TRBJ1-2,CASSLLAAGGYTF,TGCGCCAGCAGCTTGTTGGCAGCCGGCGGCTACACCTTC
TRBV2,NA,few,TRBJ1-2,CASSEVQSYGYTF,TGTGCCAGCAGTGAGGTACAGTCCTATGGCTACACCTTC
TRBV9,NA,many,TRBJ1-1,CASSNPRGGGTNTEAFF,TGTGCCAGCAGCAATCCACGCGGCGGCGGAACGAACACTGAAGCTTTCTTT
TRBV18,NA,many,TRBJ1-2,CASSLPGAPNYGYTF,TGTGCCAGCTCATTACCAGGAGCGCCCAACTATGGCTACACCTTC
TRBV12-3/TRBV12-4,NA,NA,TRBJ2-7,CASSFGRREGEQYF,TGTGCCAGCAGTTTTGGGCGGAGGGAAGGCGAGCAGTACTTC
TRBV5-1,NA,many,TRBJ1-1,CASSLGGERGTEAFF,TGCGCCAGCAGCTTAGGAGGGGAAAGGGGCACTGAAGCTTTCTTT
TRBV7-9,NA,NA,TRBJ1-3,CASSPPGTSGNTIYF,TGTGCCAGCAGCCCACCTGGGACGTCCGGAAACACCATATATTTT
TRBV19,TRBD1,NA,TRBJ1-1,CASRDRENTEAFF,TGTGCCAGTAGGGACAGGGAGAACACTGAAGCTTTCTTT
TRBV12-3/TRBV12-4,TRBD1,NA,TRBJ2-1,CASSIYRGFGNEQFF,TGTGCCAGCAGTATATACAGGGGGTTTGGGAATGAGCAGTTCTTC
TRBV5-1,TRBD1,NA,TRBJ1-4,CASSITGVNEKLFF,TGCGCCAGCAGCATAACAGGGGTTAATGAAAAACTGTTTTTT
TRBV10-3,NA,NA,TRBJ1-5,CAISGTDAGDNQPQHF,TGTGCCATCAGTGGTACCGACGCAGGAGACAATCAGCCCCAGCATTTT
TRBV5-1,NA,once,TRBJ2-5,CASSISIGGQGEETQYF,TGCGCCAGCAGTATAAGTATCGGGGGGCAGGGCGAAGAGACCCAGTACTTC
TRBV2,NA,many,TRBJ2-7,CASSQDYEQYF,TGTGCCAGCAGTCAGGACTACGAGCAGTACTTC
TRBV30,NA,NA,TRBJ1-6,CAWSVPGTLDSPLHF,TGTGCCTGGAGTGTACCCGGGACACTCGATTCACCCCTCCACTTT
TRBV12-3/TRBV12-4,NA,many,TRBJ2-7,CASSRGAVGEQYF,TGTGCCAGCAGCCGGGGGGCGGTTGGCGAGCAGTACTTC
TRBV11-2,NA,many,TRBJ2-1,CASSLEGLLTHEQFF,TGTGCCAGCAGCTTAGAGGGTCTTCTCACCCATGAGCAGTTCTTC
TRBV4-2,NA,NA,TRBJ2-2,CASSLRSDANTGELFF,TGTGCCAGCAGCCTAAGAAGTGACGCGAACACCGGGGAGCTGTTTTTT
TRBV27,NA,many,TRBJ2-7,CASNRVGAEQYF,TGTGCCAGCAACCGAGTGGGTGCCGAGCAGTACTTC
TRBV7-9,NA,few,TRBJ2-1,CASSGAGQGNEQFF,TGTGCCAGCAGCGGGGCAGGGCAGGGCAATGAGCAGTTCTTC
TRBV9,NA,many,TRBJ1-2,CASSARSSGGGYGYTF,TGTGCCAGCAGCGCCCGCTCTTCCGGGGGCGGATATGGCTACACCTTC
TRBV27,NA,NA,TRBJ2-5,CASSSLKAGNQETQYF,TGTGCCAGCAGTTCCCTGAAAGCGGGTAACCAAGAGACCCAGTACTTC
TRBV3-1,NA,many,TRBJ2-1,CASSPQDPEQFF,TGTGCCAGCAGCCCCCAGGACCCTGAGCAGTTCTTC
TRBV6-2/TRBV6-3,NA,NA,TRBJ1-1,CASSYPDDGAFF,TGTGCCAGCAGTTACCCCGATGATGGAGCTTTCTTT
TRBV2,TRBD1,many,TRBJ2-7,CASGDDRGLSEQYF,TGTGCCAGCGGGGACGACAGGGGGTTGAGTGAGCAGTACTTC
TRBV30,TRBD1,many,TRBJ1-2,CACSRGDYGYTF,TGTGCCTGCTCCAGGGGGGACTATGGCTACACCTTC
TRBV5-1,NA,NA,TRBJ1-1,CASSFQGTEAFF,TGCGCCAGCAGCTTCCAGGGGACTGAAGCTTTCTTT
TRBV3-1,NA,NA,TRBJ2-3,CASSQDSISSPDTQYF,TGTGCCAGCAGCCAAGATAGTATTAGCTCCCCAGATACGCAGTATTTT
TRBV7-2,TRBD2,many,TRBJ2-3,CASSLGGGVSTDTQYF,TGTGCCAGCAGCTTAGGCGGGGGGGTGAGCACAGATACGCAGTATTTT
TRBV10-1,NA,NA,TRBJ2-1,CASSEQGLLNEQFF,TGCGCCAGCAGTGAGCAGGGGTTGCTCAATGAGCAGTTCTTC
TRBV12-3/TRBV12-4,TRBD2,many,TRBJ2-5,CASSFYLGGTSGRAMETQYF,TGTGCCAGCAGTTTTTATTTAGGGGGAACGAGCGGGAGGGCCATGGAGACCCAGTACTTC
TRBV3-1,TRBD2,many,TRBJ2-7,CASSQESGLESQYF,TGTGCCAGCAGCCAAGAATCGGGACTAGAGTCGCAGTACTTC
TRBV7-8,NA,NA,TRBJ2-1,CASSIRDTSYNEQFF,TGTGCCAGCAGCATCCGGGACACTTCCTACAATGAGCAGTTCTTC